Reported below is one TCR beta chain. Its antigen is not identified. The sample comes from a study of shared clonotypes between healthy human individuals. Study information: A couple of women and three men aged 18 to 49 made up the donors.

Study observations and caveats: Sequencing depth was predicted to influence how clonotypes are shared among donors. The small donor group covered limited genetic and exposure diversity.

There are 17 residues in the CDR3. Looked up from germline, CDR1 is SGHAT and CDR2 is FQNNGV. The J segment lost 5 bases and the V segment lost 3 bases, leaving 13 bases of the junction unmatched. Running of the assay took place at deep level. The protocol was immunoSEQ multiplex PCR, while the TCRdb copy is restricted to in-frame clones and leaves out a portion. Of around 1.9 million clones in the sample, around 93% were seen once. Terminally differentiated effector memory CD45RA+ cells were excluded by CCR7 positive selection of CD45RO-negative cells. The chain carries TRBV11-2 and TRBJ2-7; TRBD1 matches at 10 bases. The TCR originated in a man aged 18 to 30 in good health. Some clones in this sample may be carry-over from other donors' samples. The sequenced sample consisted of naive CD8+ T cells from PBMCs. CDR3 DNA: TGTGCCAGCAGCTTTAATCGACAGGGGGCTTCTGGCGACGAGCAGTACTTC. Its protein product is CASSFNRQGASGDEQYF.